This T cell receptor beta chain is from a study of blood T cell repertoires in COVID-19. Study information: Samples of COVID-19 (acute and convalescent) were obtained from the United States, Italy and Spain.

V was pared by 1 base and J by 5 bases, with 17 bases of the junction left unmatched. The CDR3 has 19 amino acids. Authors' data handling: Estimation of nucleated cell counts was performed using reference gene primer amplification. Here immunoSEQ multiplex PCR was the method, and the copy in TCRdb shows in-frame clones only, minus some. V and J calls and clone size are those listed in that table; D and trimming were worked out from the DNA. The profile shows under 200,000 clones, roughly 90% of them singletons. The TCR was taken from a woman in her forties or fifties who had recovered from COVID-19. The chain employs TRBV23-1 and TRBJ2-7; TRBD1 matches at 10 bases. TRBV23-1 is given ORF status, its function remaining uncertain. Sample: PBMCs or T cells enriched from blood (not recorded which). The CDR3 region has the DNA TGCGCCAGCAGTCAATACACTCCGGGACAGGGGACCCCTCGGAACGAGCAGTACTTC. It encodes CASSQYTPGQGTPRNEQYF.